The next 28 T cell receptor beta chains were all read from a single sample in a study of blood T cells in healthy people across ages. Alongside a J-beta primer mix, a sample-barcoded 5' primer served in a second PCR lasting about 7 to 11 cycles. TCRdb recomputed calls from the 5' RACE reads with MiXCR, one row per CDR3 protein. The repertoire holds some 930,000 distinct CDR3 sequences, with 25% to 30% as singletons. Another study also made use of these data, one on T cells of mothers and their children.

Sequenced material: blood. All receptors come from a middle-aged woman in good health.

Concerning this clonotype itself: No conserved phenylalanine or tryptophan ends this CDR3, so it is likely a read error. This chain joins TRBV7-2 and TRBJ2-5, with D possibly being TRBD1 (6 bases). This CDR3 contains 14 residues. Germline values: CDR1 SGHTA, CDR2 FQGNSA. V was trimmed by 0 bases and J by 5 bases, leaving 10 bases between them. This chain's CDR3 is CASSLAGAGETQYL. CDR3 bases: TGTGCCAGCAGCTTAGCGGGGGCGGGCGAGACCCAGTACTTA.

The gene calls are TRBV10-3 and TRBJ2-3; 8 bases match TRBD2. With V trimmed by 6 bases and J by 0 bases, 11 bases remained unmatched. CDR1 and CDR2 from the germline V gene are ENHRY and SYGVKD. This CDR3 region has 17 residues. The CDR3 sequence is CAISVSGGGHSTDTQYF. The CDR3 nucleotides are TGTGCCATCAGCGTGAGTGGCGGGGGGCATAGCACAGATACGCAGTATTTT.

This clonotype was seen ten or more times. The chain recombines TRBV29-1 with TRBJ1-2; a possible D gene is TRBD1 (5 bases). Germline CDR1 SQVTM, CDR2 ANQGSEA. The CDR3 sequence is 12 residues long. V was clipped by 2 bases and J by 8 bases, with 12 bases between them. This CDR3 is CSVENGAGGYTF. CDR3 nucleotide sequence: TGCAGCGTTGAAAATGGGGCGGGCGGCTACACCTTC.

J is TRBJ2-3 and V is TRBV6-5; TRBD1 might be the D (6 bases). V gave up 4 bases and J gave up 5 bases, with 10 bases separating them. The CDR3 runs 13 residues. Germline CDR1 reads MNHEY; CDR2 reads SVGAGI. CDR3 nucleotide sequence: TGTGCCAGCAGTTCCCGAGGGGGAGATACGCAGTATTTT. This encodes CASSSRGGDTQYF.

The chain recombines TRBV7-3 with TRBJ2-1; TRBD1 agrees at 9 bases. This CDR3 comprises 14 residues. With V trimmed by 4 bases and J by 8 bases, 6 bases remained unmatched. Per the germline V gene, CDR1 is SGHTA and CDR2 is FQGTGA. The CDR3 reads CASSYGTGMDEQFF. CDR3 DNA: TGTGCCAGCAGCTACGGGACAGGGATGGATGAGCAGTTCTTC. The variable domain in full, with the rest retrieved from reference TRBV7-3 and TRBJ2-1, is GAGVSQTPSNKVTEKGKYVELRCDPISGHTALYWYRQSLGQGPEFLIYFQGTGAADDSGLPNDRFFAVRPEGSVSTLKIQRTERGDSAVYLCASSYGTGMDEQFFGPGTRLTVL.

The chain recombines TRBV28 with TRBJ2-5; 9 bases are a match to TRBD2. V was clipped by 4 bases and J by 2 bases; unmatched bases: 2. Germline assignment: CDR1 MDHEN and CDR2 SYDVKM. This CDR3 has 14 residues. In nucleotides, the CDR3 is TGTGCCAGCAGTTCGACTAGCGGACAAGAGACCCAGTACTTC. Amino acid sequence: CASSSTSGQETQYF.

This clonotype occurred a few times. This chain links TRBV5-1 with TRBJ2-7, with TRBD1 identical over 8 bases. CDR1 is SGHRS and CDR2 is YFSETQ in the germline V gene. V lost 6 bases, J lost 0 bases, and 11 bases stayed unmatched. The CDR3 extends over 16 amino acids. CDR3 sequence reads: CASMRTGTGDSYEQYF. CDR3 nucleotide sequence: TGCGCCAGCATGAGAACGGGGACAGGAGACTCCTACGAGCAGTACTTC.

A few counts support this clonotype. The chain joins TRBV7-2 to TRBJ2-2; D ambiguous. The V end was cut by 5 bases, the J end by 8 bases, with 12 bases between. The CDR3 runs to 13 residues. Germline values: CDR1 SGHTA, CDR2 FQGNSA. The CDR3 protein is CASSPFAKGELFF. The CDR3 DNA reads TGTGCCAGCAGCCCCTTCGCGAAGGGGGAGCTGTTTTTT. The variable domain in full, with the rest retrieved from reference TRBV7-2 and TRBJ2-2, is GAGVSQSPSNKVTEKGKDVELRCDPISGHTALYWYRQSLGQGLEFLIYFQGNSAPDKSGLPSDRFSAERTGGSVSTLTIQRTQQEDSAVYLCASSPFAKGELFFGEGSRLTVL.

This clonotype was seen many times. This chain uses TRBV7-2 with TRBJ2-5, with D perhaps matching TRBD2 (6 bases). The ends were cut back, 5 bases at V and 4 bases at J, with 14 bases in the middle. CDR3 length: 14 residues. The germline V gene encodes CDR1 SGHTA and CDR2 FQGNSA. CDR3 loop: CASSMRLVPETQYF. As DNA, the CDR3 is TGTGCCAGCAGCATGAGACTAGTACCAGAGACCCAGTACTTC. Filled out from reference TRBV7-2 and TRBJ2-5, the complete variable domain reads GAGVSQSPSNKVTEKGKDVELRCDPISGHTALYWYRQSLGQGLEFLIYFQGNSAPDKSGLPSDRFSAERTGGSVSTLTIQRTQQEDSAVYLCASSMRLVPETQYFGPGTRLLVL.

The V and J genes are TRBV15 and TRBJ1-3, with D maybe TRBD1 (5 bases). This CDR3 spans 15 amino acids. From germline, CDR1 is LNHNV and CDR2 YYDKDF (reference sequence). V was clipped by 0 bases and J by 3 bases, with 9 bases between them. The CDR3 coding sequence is TGTGCCACCAGCAGAGATCAGGGACGTGGAAACACCATATATTTT. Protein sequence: CATSRDQGRGNTIYF.

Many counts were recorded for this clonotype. The DNA of the CDR3 is TGTGCCACCAGTGAGGGTATAGGACAGATCTACGAGCAGTACTTC. As protein: CATSEGIGQIYEQYF. V gene TRBV24-1 combines with J gene TRBJ2-7; D perhaps matches TRBD1 (6 bases). Trimming left V 4 bases short and J 3 bases short, with 15 bases between. The CDR3 loop spans 15 amino acids. CDR1 is KGHDR and CDR2 is SFDVKD in the germline V gene.

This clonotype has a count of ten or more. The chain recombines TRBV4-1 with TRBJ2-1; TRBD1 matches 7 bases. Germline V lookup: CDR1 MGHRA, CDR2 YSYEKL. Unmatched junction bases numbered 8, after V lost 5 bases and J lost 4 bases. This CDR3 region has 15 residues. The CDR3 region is CASSIRQGPYNEQFF. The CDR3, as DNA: TGCGCCAGCAGCATACGACAGGGACCTTACAATGAGCAGTTCTTC.

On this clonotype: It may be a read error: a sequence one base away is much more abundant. CDR3 coding DNA: TGCAGTCCGGACAGGGGCGATGGCTACACCTTC. The encoded protein is CSPDRGDGYTF. V gene TRBV20-1 combines with J gene TRBJ1-2, with 9 bases aligning to TRBD1. Germline trimming cut 8 bases from V and 6 bases from J; bases unmatched to any gene: 4. The CDR3 sequence is 11 residues long. The germline V gene has CDR1 DFQATT and CDR2 SNEGSKA (reference sequence).

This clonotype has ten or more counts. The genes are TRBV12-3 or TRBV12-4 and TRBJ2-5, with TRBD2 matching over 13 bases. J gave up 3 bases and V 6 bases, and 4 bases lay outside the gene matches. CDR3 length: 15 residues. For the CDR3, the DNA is TGTGCCAGCAGCCTAGGACTAGCGGGGGAAGAGACCCAGTACTTC. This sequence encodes CASSLGLAGEETQYF.

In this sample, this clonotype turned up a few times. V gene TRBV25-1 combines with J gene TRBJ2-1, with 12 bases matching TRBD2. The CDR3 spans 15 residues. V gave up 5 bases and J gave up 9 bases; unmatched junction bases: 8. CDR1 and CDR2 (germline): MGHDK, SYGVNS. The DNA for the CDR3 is TGTGCCAGCAGTTCCCTCGGACTAGCGGGGAGTGAGCAGTTCTTC. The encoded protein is CASSSLGLAGSEQFF.

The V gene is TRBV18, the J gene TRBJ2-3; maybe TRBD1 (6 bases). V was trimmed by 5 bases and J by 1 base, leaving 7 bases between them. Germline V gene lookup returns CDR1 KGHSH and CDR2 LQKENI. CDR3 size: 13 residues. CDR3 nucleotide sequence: TGTGCCAGCTCAGACAGGCGCACAGATACGCAGTATTTT. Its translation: CASSDRRTDTQYF.

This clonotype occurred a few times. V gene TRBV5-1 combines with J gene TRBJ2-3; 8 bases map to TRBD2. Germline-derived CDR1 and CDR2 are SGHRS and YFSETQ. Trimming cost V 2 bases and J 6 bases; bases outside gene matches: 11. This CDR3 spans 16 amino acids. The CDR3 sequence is CASSFSEAGVLDTQYF. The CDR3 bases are TGCGCCAGCAGCTTCTCCGAAGCGGGGGTACTTGATACGCAGTATTTT.

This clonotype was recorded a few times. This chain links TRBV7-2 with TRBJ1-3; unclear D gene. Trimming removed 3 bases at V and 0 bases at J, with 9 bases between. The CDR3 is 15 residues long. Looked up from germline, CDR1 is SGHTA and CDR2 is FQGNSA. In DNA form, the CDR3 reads TGTGCCAGCAGCTTGGACCCGATCTCTGGAAACACCATATATTTT. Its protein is CASSLDPISGNTIYF.

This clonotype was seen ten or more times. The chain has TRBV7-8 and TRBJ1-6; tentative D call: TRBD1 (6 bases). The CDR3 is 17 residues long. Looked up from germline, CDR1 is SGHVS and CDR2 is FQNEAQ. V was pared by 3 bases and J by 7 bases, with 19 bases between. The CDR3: CASSFSGGGLVNSPLHF. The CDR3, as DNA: TGTGCCAGCAGCTTCAGTGGGGGGGGGCTGGTGAATTCACCCCTCCACTTT.

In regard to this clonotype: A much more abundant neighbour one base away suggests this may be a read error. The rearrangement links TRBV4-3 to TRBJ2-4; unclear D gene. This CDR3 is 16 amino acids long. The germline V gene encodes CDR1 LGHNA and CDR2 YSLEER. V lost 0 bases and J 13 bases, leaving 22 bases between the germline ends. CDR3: CASSQDQRQVYNEQYF. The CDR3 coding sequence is TGCGCCAGCAGCCAAGATCAGAGACAAGTTTACAATGAGCAGTACTTC.

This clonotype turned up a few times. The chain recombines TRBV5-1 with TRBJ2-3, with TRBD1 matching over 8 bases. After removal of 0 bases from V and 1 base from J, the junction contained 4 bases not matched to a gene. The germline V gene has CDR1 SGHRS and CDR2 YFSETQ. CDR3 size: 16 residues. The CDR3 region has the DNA TGCGCCAGCAGCTTGGACAGGGGGTCAGGCACAGATACGCAGTATTTT. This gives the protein CASSLDRGSGTDTQYF.

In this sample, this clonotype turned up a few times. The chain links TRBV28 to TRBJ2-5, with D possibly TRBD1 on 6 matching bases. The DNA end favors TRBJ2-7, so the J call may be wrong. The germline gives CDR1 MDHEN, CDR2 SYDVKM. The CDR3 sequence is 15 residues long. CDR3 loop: CASSLTLGQSYEQYF. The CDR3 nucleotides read TGTGCCAGCAGTTTAACGCTCGGACAGTCTTACGAGCAGTACTTC.

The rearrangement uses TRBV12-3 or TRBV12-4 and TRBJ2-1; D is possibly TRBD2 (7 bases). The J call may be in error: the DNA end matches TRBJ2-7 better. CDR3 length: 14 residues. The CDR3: CASLLWGGYNEQYF. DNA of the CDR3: TGTGCCAGCCTTTTGTGGGGGGGCTACAATGAGCAGTACTTC.

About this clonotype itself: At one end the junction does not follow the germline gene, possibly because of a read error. This chain's CDR3 is CAGSEAGGDYGYTF. DNA for the CDR3: TGCGCCGGCAGCGAGGCCGGAGGAGACTATGGCTACACCTTC. This chain links TRBV5-1 with TRBJ1-2; D not resolved. Germline V CDR1 and CDR2: SGHRS, YFSETQ. The CDR3 has 14 residues.

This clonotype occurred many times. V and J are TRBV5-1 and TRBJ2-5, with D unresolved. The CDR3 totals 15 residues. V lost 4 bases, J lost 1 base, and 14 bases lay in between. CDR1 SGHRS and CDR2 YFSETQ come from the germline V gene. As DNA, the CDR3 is TGCGCCAGCAGCCCTCTCGCGGCGGTCCAAGAGACCCAGTACTTC. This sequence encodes CASSPLAAVQETQYF.

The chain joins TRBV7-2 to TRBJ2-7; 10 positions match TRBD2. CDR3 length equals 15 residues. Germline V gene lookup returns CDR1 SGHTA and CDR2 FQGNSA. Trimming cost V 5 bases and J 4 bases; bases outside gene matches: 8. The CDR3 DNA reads TGTGCCAGCAGCCCCCAAGCGGGGGGGTTATACGAGCAGTACTTC. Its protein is CASSPQAGGLYEQYF.

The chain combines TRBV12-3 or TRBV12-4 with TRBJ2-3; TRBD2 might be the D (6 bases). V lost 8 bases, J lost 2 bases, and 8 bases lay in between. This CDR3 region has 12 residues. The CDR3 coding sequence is TGTGCCAGCTGCGGGGCCACAGATACGCAGTATTTT. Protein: CASCGATDTQYF.

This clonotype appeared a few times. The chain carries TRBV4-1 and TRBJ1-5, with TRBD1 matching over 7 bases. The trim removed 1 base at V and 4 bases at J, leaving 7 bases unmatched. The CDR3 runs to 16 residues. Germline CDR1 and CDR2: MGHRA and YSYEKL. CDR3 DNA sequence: TGCGCCAGCAGCCAAGTACAGGGGCCGCTTAATCAGCCCCAGCATTTT. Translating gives CASSQVQGPLNQPQHF.